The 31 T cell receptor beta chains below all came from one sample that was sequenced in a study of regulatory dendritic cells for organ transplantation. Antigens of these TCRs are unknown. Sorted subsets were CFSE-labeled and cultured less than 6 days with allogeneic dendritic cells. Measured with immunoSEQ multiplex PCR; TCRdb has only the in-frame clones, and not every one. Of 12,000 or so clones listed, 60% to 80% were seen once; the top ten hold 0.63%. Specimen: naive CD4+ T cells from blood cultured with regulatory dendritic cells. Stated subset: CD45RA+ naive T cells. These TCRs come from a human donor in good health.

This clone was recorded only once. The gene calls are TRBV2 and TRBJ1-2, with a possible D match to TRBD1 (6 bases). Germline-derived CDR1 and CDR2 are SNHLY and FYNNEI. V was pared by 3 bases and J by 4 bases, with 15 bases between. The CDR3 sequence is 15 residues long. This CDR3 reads CASSEQQGIAYGYTF. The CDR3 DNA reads TGTGCCAGCAGTGAGCAGCAGGGGATTGCCTATGGCTACACCTTC.

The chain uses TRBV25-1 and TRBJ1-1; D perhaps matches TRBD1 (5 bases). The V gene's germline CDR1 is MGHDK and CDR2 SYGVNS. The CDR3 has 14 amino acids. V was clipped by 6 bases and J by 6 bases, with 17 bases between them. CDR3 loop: CASRGTRRGAEAFF. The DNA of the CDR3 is TGTGCCAGCAGAGGAACCCGGCGGGGCGCTGAAGCTTTCTTT.

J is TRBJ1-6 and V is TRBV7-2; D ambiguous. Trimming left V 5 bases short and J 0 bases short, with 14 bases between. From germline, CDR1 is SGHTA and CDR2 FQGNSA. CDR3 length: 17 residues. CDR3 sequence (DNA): TGTGCCAGCAGCCAGTACATGGCCAGCTCCTATAATTCACCCCTCCACTTT. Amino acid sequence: CASSQYMASSYNSPLHF.

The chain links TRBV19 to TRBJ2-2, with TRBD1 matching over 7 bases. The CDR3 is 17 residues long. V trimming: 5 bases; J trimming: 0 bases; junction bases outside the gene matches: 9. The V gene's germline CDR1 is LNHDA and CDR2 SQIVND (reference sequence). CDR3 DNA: TGTGCCAGTAGTCCGCTATCCGGGACAGCGAACACCGGGGAGCTGTTTTTT. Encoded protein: CASSPLSGTANTGELFF.

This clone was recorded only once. As DNA, the CDR3 is TGTGCCAGCAGTCAGGCGCTAAACTATGGCTACACCTTC. Protein sequence: CASSQALNYGYTF. V and J are TRBV5-8 and TRBJ1-2; D gene ambiguous. Germline CDR1 SGHTS, CDR2 YDEGEE. Trimming pared 5 bases from V and 2 bases from J, leaving 10 bases between. The CDR3 is made up of 13 amino acids. Full variable domain (missing parts from reference TRBV5-8 and TRBJ1-2): EAGVTQSPTHLIKTRGQQATLRCSPISGHTSVYWYQQALGLGLQFLLWYDEGEERNRGNFPPRFSGRQFPNYSSELNVNALELEDSALYLCASSQALNYGYTFGSGTRLTVV.

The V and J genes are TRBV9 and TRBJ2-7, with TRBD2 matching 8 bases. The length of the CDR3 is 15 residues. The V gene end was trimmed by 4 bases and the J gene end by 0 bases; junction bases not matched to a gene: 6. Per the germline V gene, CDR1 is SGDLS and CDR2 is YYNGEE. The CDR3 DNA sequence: TGTGCCAGCAGCCCGAGGCGGGGGGCCTCCTACGAGCAGTACTTC. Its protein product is CASSPRRGASYEQYF.

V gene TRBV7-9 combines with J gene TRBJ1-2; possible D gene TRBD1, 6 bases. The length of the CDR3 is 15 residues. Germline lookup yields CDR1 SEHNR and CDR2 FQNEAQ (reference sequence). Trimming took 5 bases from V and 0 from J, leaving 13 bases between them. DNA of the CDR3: TGTGCCAGCAGCCCCCACAGGGTTGCTAACTATGGCTACACCTTC. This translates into CASSPHRVANYGYTF.

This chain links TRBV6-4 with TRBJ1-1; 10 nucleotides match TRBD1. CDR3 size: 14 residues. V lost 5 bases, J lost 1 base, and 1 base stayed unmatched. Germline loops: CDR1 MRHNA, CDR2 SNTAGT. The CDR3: CASSWTGGNTEAFF. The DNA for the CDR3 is TGTGCCAGCAGTTGGACAGGGGGGAACACTGAAGCTTTCTTT.

The CDR3 bases are TGTGCCAGCAGCTCCGGACAGGGGGCGAACACCGGGGAGCTGTTTTTT. This translates into CASSSGQGANTGELFF. The chain employs TRBV7-9 and TRBJ2-2; 10 nucleotides line up with TRBD1. Per germline, CDR1 SEHNR and CDR2 FQNEAQ (reference sequence). J lost 0 bases, V lost 4 bases, and 2 bases had no gene match. This CDR3 contains 16 residues.

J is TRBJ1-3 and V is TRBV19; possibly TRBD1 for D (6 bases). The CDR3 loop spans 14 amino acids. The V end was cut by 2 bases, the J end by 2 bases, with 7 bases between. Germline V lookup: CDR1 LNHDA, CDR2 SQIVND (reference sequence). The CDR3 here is CASSIQGTGNTIYF. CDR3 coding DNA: TGTGCCAGTAGTATACAGGGGACTGGAAACACCATATATTTT.

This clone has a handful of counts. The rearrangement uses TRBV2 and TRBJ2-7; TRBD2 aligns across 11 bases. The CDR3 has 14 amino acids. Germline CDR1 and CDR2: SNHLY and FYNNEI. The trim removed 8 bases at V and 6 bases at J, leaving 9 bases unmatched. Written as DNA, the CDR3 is TGTGCCAGCTTCTTAGGGCTAGCGGGGGGCGAGCAGTACTTC. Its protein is CASFLGLAGGEQYF.

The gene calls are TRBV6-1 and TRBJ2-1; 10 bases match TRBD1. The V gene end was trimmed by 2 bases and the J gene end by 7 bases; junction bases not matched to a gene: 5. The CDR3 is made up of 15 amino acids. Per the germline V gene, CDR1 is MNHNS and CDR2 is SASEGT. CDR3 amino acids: CASSEPGQGRNEQFF. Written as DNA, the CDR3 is TGTGCCAGCAGTGAACCGGGACAGGGGAGGAATGAGCAGTTCTTC.

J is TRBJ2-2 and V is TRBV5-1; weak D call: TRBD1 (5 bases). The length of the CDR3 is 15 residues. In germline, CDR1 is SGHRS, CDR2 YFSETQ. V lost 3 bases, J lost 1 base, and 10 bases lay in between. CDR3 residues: CASSSGQVNTGELFF. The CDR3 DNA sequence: TGCGCCAGCAGCTCCGGACAAGTGAACACCGGGGAGCTGTTTTTT. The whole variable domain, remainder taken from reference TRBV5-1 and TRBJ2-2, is KAGVTQTPRYLIKTRGQQVTLSCSPISGHRSVSWYQQTPGQGLQFLFEYFSETQRNKGNFPGRFSGRQFSNSRSEMNVSTLELGDSALYLCASSSGQVNTGELFFGEGSRLTVL.

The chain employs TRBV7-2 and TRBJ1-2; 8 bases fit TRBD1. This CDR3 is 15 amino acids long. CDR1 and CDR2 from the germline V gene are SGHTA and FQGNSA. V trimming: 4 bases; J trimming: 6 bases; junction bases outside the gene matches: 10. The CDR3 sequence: CASSSGTGRGDGYTF. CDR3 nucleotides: TGTGCCAGCAGCTCCGGGACAGGCAGAGGTGATGGCTACACCTTC.

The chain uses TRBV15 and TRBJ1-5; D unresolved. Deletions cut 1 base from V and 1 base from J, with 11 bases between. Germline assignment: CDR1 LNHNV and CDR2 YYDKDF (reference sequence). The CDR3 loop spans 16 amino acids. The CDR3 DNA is TGTGCCACCAGCAGAGGCGTGGGCGGGAGCAATCAGCCCCAGCATTTT. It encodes CATSRGVGGSNQPQHF. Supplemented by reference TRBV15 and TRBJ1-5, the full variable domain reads DAMVIQNPRYQVTQFGKPVTLSCSQTLNHNVMYWYQQKSSQAPKLLFHYYDKDFNNEADTPDNFQSRRPNTSFCFLDIRSPGLGDTAMYLCATSRGVGGSNQPQHFGDGTRLSIL.

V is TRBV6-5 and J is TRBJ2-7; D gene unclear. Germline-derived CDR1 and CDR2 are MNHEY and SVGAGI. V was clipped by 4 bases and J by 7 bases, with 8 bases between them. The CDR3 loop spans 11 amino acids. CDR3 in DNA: TGTGCCAGCAGTTCCGCGCTAGAGCAGTACTTC. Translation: CASSSALEQYF.

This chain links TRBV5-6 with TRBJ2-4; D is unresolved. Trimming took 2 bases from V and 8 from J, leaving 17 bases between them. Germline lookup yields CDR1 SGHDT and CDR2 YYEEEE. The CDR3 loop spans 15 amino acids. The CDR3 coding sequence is TGTGCCAGCAGCTTTCGAGGAACCTCTGAGTACATTCAGTACTTC. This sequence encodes CASSFRGTSEYIQYF.

The CDR3 here is CASRPRQGWGYTF. The CDR3 DNA is TGTGCCAGCAGACCACGACAGGGTTGGGGCTACACCTTC. This chain joins TRBV6-1 and TRBJ1-2, with 7 bases matching TRBD1. Germline V gives CDR1 MNHNS, CDR2 SASEGT. V trimming: 6 bases; J trimming: 8 bases; junction bases outside the gene matches: 9. CDR3 length: 13 residues.

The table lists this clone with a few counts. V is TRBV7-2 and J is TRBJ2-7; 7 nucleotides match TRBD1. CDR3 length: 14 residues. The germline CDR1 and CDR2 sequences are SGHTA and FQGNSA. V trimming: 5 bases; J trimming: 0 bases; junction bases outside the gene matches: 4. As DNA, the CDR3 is TGTGCCAGCAGCACGGGACAGAGCTCCTACGAGCAGTACTTC. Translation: CASSTGQSSYEQYF. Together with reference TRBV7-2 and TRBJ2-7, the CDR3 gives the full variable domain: GAGVSQSPSNKVTEKGKDVELRCDPISGHTALYWYRQSLGQGLEFLIYFQGNSAPDKSGLPSDRFSAERTGGSVSTLTIQRTQQEDSAVYLCASSTGQSSYEQYFGPGTRLTVT.

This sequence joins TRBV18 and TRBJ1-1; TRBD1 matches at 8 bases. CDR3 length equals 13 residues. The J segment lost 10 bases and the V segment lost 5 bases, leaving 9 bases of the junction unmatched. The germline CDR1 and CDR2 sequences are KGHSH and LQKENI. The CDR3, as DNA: TGTGCCAGCTCAGCCGACAGGGGCGGTAGAGCTTTCTTT. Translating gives CASSADRGGRAFF.

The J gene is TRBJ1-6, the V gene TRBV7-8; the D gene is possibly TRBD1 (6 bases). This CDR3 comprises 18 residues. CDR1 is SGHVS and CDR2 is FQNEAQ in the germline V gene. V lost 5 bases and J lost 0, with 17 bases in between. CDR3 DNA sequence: TGTGCCAGCAGCAGCCGACAGGATCCGGGCTCCTATAATTCACCCCTCCACTTT. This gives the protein CASSSRQDPGSYNSPLHF. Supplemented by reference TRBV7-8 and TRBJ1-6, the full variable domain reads GAGVSQSPRYKVAKRGQDVALRCDPISGHVSLFWYQQALGQGPEFLTYFQNEAQLDKSGLPSDRFFAERPEGSVSTLKIQRTQQEDSAVYLCASSSRQDPGSYNSPLHFGNGTRLTVT.

In DNA form, the CDR3 reads TGCGCCAGCAGCCCCTCCCGGACAGGGGTGGACTATGGCTACACCTTC. Its protein product is CASSPSRTGVDYGYTF. The V gene is TRBV5-1, the J gene TRBJ1-2; TRBD1 aligns across 9 bases. With V trimmed by 4 bases and J by 3 bases, 10 bases remained unmatched. This CDR3 is 16 amino acids long. Germline V CDR1 and CDR2: SGHRS, YFSETQ.

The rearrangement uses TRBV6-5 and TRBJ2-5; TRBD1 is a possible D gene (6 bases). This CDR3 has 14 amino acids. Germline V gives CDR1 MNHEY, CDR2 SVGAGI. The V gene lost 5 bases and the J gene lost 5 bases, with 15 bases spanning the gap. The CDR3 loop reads CASSTGLQGETQYF. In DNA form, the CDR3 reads TGTGCCAGCAGTACAGGGCTCCAGGGTGAGACCCAGTACTTC.

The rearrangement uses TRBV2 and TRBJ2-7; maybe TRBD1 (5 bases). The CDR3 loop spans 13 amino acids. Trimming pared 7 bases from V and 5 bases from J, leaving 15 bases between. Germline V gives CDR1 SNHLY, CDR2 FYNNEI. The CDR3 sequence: CASKGRAVHEQYF. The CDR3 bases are TGTGCCAGCAAGGGCAGGGCCGTCCACGAGCAGTACTTC.

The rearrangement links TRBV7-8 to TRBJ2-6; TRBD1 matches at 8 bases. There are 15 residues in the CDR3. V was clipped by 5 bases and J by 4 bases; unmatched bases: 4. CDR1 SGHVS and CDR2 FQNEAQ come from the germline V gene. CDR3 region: CASSADRVGANVLTF. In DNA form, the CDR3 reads TGTGCCAGCAGCGCGGACAGGGTGGGGGCCAACGTCCTGACTTTC.

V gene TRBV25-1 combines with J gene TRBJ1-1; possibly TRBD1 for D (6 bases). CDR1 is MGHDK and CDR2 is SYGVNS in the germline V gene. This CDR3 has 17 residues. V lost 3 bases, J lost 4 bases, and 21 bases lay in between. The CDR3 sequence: CASSDFTGTPSRTEAFF. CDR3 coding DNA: TGTGCCAGCAGTGACTTTACCGGGACACCTTCTCGCACTGAAGCTTTCTTT.

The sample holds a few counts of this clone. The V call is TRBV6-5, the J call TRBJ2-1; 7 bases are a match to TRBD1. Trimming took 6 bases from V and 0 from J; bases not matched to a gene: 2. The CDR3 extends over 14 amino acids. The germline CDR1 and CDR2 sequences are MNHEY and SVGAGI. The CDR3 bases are TGTGCCAGCAGGACAGGGATCTCCTACAATGAGCAGTTCTTC. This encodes CASRTGISYNEQFF.

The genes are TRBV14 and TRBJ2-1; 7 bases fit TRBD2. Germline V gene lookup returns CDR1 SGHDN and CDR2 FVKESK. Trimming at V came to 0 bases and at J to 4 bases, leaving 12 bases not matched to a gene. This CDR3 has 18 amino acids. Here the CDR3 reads CASSQDRMSGDRYNEQFF. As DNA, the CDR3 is TGTGCCAGCAGCCAAGATCGGATGAGCGGGGACCGATACAATGAGCAGTTCTTC.

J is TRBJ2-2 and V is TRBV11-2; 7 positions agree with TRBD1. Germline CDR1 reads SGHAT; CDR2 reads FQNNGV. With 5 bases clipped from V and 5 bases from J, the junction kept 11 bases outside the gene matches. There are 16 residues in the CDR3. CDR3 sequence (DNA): TGTGCCAGCAGCCCTGCTAGAGGGGGCGCAACCGGGGAGCTGTTTTTT. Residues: CASSPARGGATGELFF.

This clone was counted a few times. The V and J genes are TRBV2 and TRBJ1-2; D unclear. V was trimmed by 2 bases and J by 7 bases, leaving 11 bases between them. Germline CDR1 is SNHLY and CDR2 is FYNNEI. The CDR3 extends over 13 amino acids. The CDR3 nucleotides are TGTGCCAGCAGTGAACGGTCAGAGGGTGGCTACACCTTC. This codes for CASSERSEGGYTF.

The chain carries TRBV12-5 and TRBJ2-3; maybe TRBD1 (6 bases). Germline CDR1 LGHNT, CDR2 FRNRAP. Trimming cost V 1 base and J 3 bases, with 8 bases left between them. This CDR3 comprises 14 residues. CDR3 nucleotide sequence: TGTGCTAGTGGTTTGGGCAGGGGTACAGATACGCAGTATTTT. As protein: CASGLGRGTDTQYF. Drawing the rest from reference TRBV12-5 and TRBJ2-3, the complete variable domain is DARVTQTPRHKVTEMGQEVTMRCQPILGHNTVFWYRQTMMQGLELLAYFRNRAPLDDSGMPKDRFSAEMPDATLATLKIQPSEPRDSAVYFCASGLGRGTDTQYFGPGTRLTVL.